This is a list of T cell receptor beta chains from one sample in a study of T cells in Graves' hyperthyroidism and ophthalmopathy. MiXCR, run by TCRdb on the multiplex PCR reads, gives a single entry per CDR3 protein. The sample holds roughly 290,000 distinct CDR3 sequences; roughly 15% are singletons and the top ten take 7% to 9.5%. The sample consisted of blood. The source is a woman aged 40 to 50 with Graves' hyperthyroidism. CDR3s include the opening cysteine and the closing phenylalanine or tryptophan. Fields, in order: J gene, clone size, D gene, V gene, CDR3 protein, CDR3 DNA. The D gene is left open where the match is weak. Only some rows state a clone size, as once, few, many or a class for expanded clones.

TRBJ2-7	many	-	TRBV7-9	CASSLAGRHYEQYF	TGTGCCAGCAGCTTAGCAGGCAGACACTACGAGCAGTACTTC
TRBJ1-6	many	-	TRBV7-9	CASSPPGQRNSPLHF	TGTGCCAGCAGCCCTCCTGGACAGAGAAATTCACCCCTCCACTTT
TRBJ2-1	many	TRBD2	TRBV28	CASSGTSGRGEQFF	TGTGCCAGCAGTGGGACTAGCGGGAGAGGTGAGCAGTTCTTC
TRBJ1-1	-	-	TRBV11-3	CASSLMEVDSNTEAFF	TGTGCCAGCAGCTTAATGGAAGTCGATTCGAACACTGAAGCTTTCTTT
TRBJ2-7	many	-	TRBV3-1	CASSQKYHRVNEQYF	TGTGCCAGCAGCCAAAAATACCACAGGGTGAACGAGCAGTACTTC
TRBJ2-5	many	TRBD2	TRBV6-1	CASSEAISTELAGVWETQYF	TGTGCCAGCAGTGAAGCGATTTCTACGGAACTAGCGGGAGTGTGGGAGACCCAGTACTTC
TRBJ1-6	many	-	TRBV2	CASSEGLPLHF	TGTGCCAGCAGTGAAGGACTGCCCCTCCACTTT
TRBJ1-1	many	-	TRBV11-2	CASSFRDVNTEAFF	TGTGCCAGCAGCTTTCGGGACGTCAACACTGAAGCTTTCTTT
TRBJ2-3	many	TRBD1	TRBV5-1	CASSIGQGDTQYF	TGCGCCAGCAGCATAGGACAGGGGGATACGCAGTATTTT
TRBJ1-1	many	-	TRBV12-3/TRBV12-4	CASRLSWLNTEAFF	TGTGCCAGCAGGTTAAGCTGGCTGAACACTGAAGCTTTCTTT
TRBJ2-7	many	TRBD2	TRBV11-2	CASSLDSIWRGTETYEQYF	TGTGCCAGCAGCTTAGATTCAATATGGCGGGGGACGGAGACCTACGAGCAGTACTTC
TRBJ2-7	many	TRBD1	TRBV5-1	CASSPQGASREQYF	TGCGCCAGCAGCCCACAGGGGGCGTCCCGCGAGCAGTACTTC
TRBJ2-2	few	TRBD2	TRBV7-9	CASSFGAGGHTGELFF	TGTGCCAGCAGCTTTGGTGCGGGAGGCCACACCGGGGAGCTGTTTTTT
TRBJ2-3	many	-	TRBV24-1	CATSGQGSRARESSTDTQYF	TGTGCCACCAGTGGCCAGGGGTCGAGGGCGCGGGAGTCTAGCACAGATACGCAGTATTTT
TRBJ2-7	many	-	TRBV6-1	CATRAPARGEQYF	TGTGCCACCCGGGCCCCGGCGAGAGGCGAGCAGTACTTC
TRBJ1-5	-	-	TRBV6-5	CASSYEFGQPQHF	TGTGCCAGCAGTTACGAATTTGGTCAGCCCCAGCATTTT
TRBJ1-2	many	-	TRBV2	CATSPPYGYTF	TGTGCCACCAGCCCACCGTATGGCTACACCTTC
TRBJ2-7	many	-	TRBV5-1	CASSFGREPRITYEQYF	TGCGCCAGCAGCTTTGGTAGGGAGCCCCGGATCACCTACGAGCAGTACTTC
TRBJ1-2	many	TRBD1	TRBV27	CASSPGTGGLHGYTF	TGTGCCAGCAGTCCCGGGACAGGGGGCTTGCACGGCTACACCTTC
TRBJ2-7	few	TRBD2	TRBV11-2	CASSANLGRGSYEQYF	TGTGCCAGCAGCGCCAATCTGGGGAGGGGTTCCTACGAGCAGTACTTC
TRBJ1-1	many	-	TRBV10-3	CAISVAGLNTEAFF	TGTGCCATCAGTGTTGCGGGCCTCAACACTGAAGCTTTCTTT
TRBJ1-2	-	-	TRBV7-8	CASSLGDPGVNYGYTF	TGTGCCAGCAGCTTAGGGGATCCAGGGGTAAACTATGGCTACACCTTC
TRBJ2-5	-	-	TRBV5-4	CASTLGRTAGETQYF	TGTGCCAGCACCCTAGGGCGGACAGCTGGGGAGACCCAGTACTTC
TRBJ2-5	many	-	TRBV24-1	CATSDSNTDSAQETQYF	TGTGCCACCAGTGATTCCAATACCGACTCTGCCCAAGAGACCCAGTACTTC
TRBJ2-3	many	-	TRBV5-6	CASSQWSRTDTQYF	TGTGCCAGCAGCCAGTGGAGCCGCACAGATACGCAGTATTTT
TRBJ2-1	many	TRBD2	TRBV5-1	CASSSGLAGGLTYNEQFF	TGCGCCAGCAGCTCGGGACTAGCGGGAGGATTGACCTACAATGAGCAGTTCTTC
TRBJ2-3	few	TRBD1	TRBV27	CASSSGTGYTDTQYF	TGTGCCAGCAGTTCCGGGACAGGTTACACAGATACGCAGTATTTT
TRBJ1-5	many	TRBD1	TRBV27	CASRDNRGAQPQHF	TGTGCCAGCAGGGATAACAGGGGTGCCCAGCCCCAGCATTTT
TRBJ2-7	many	-	TRBV2	CASELVNEQYF	TGTGCCAGCGAGCTAGTTAACGAGCAGTACTTC
TRBJ2-3	few	TRBD1	TRBV3-1	CASSYRQGRTDTQYF	TGTGCCAGCAGCTATCGACAGGGGAGAACAGATACGCAGTATTTT
TRBJ2-7	many	-	TRBV28	CASSGSGSSYEQYF	TGTGCCAGCAGTGGTTCCGGGTCATCCTACGAGCAGTACTTC
TRBJ2-7	-	-	TRBV27	CASLPLPGAPYEQYF	TGTGCCAGCCTTCCCCTCCCAGGGGCGCCCTACGAGCAGTACTTC
TRBJ2-1	many	TRBD2	TRBV5-4	CASSLDRPSGSSYNEQFF	TGTGCCAGCAGCTTGGATCGTCCCAGCGGGAGCTCCTACAATGAGCAGTTCTTC
TRBJ2-7	many	-	TRBV28	CASSLPTYEQYF	TGTGCCAGCAGTCTCCCAACATACGAGCAGTACTTC
TRBJ2-5	-	TRBD1	TRBV18	CASSIPGQGGEETQYF	TGTGCCAGCTCAATACCGGGACAGGGGGGAGAAGAGACCCAGTACTTC
TRBJ2-5	many	TRBD2	TRBV7-9	CASSSSGGLETQYF	TGTGCCAGCAGCTCATCGGGAGGGCTCGAGACCCAGTACTTC
TRBJ2-2	many	TRBD2	TRBV3-1	CASSQDTSGNTGELFF	TGTGCCAGCAGCCAAGATACTAGCGGGAACACCGGGGAGCTGTTTTTT
TRBJ1-5	many	TRBD1	TRBV6-2/TRBV6-3	CASSLNRGYQPQHF	TGTGCCAGCAGTTTAAACAGGGGGTATCAGCCCCAGCATTTT
TRBJ1-3	few	-	TRBV6-1	CASSYSLPGGASGNTIYF	TGTGCCAGCAGTTATTCCCTACCCGGCGGGGCCTCTGGAAACACCATATATTTT
TRBJ1-1	many	-	TRBV11-2	CASSLEDSYTEAFF	TGTGCCAGCAGCTTAGAAGACAGCTACACTGAAGCTTTCTTT
TRBJ2-7	few	TRBD2	TRBV20-1	CSARGLAGGALYEQYF	TGCAGTGCTAGAGGGCTAGCGGGGGGGGCCTTATACGAGCAGTACTTC
TRBJ1-6	many	-	TRBV28	CASSFGTHNSPLHF	TGTGCCAGCAGTTTCGGCACACATAATTCACCCCTCCACTTT
TRBJ1-4	-	-	TRBV9	CASSVGPGTRNEKLFF	TGTGCCAGCAGCGTAGGGCCGGGTACGAGAAATGAAAAACTGTTTTTT
TRBJ2-6	few	-	TRBV11-3	CASSLDLTASSGANVLTF	TGTGCCAGCAGCTTAGATTTGACAGCTAGCTCTGGGGCCAACGTCCTGACTTTC
TRBJ2-1	many	TRBD2	TRBV7-9	CASSLVVLARGEQFF	TGTGCCAGCAGCTTAGTTGTACTAGCGAGGGGTGAGCAGTTCTTC
TRBJ2-1	many	-	TRBV28	CASSFRGYNEQFF	TGTGCCAGCAGTTTTCGCGGCTACAATGAGCAGTTCTTC
TRBJ2-1	many	TRBD2	TRBV2	CASSAGLAGNEQFF	TGTGCCAGCTCCGCGGGACTAGCGGGCAATGAGCAGTTCTTC
TRBJ2-1	many	TRBD1	TRBV28	CASTPPRGSPGYNEQFF	TGTGCCAGCACCCCCCCCAGGGGGAGTCCGGGTTACAATGAGCAGTTCTTC
TRBJ1-1	many	-	TRBV3-1	CASSQGGGGAEAFF	TGTGCCAGCAGCCAAGGCGGGGGTGGGGCTGAAGCTTTCTTT
TRBJ1-4	many	TRBD1	TRBV3-1	CASSDRENEKLFF	TGTGCCAGCAGCGACAGGGAGAATGAAAAACTGTTTTTT
TRBJ2-5	many	-	TRBV11-3	CASSQGGIQETQYF	TGTGCCAGCAGCCAGGGGGGAATCCAAGAGACCCAGTACTTC
TRBJ2-3	few	TRBD2	TRBV6-1	CASSSLRGRALTIADTQYF	TGTGCCAGCAGTTCCCTCCGCGGGAGGGCCCTCACAATAGCAGATACGCAGTATTTT